This paragraph reports one T cell receptor beta chain. These data originate in a study of blood T cell repertoires in COVID-19. Study-level background: In each case, the material was cDNA or gDNA derived from T cells, B-cell-depleted T cells, or PBMCs.

The V and J ends lost 6 bases and 5 bases, in that order; junction bases with no gene match: 8. The CDR3 consists of 15 residues. Germline lookup yields CDR1 SEHNR and CDR2 FQNEAQ (reference sequence). While infection was still active, Seattle patients were enrolled and then followed longitudinally. In the authors' workflow: The authors estimated nucleated cell counts from reference gene primer amplification. Here immunoSEQ multiplex PCR was the method, and the copy in TCRdb shows in-frame clones only, minus some. The DNA gave D and trimming, while V, J and clone size come from that table. This sample has roughly 230,000 clones, with around 89% found just once.

Sequencing used peripheral blood. The clonotype originates from an older woman with COVID-19, enrolled during active disease. The chain joins TRBV7-9 to TRBJ2-2, with TRBD1 identical over 8 bases. CDR3 protein: CASRPQGGRTGELFF. DNA for the CDR3: TGTGCCAGCAGGCCACAGGGGGGACGAACCGGGGAGCTGTTTTTT.